Listed below are T cell receptor beta chains from one sample, sequenced in a study of blood T cell repertoires in COVID-19. The data were produced by immunoSEQ multiplex PCR, yet TCRdb's version contains in-frame clones alone and is incomplete. Of about 250,000 clones in the sample, roughly four fifths were seen once. Sequencing used peripheral blood. The receptors were gathered from an elderly man with acute or convalescent COVID-19. Each CDR3 is given with its conserved first and last residue. The D gene is left open where the match is weak. Not all rows give a size; the values are once, few, many and, for expanded clones, a class.

>TRBJ2-3|-|TRBV5-1|TRBD2
CASSSGLAGVDTQYF
TGCGCCAGCAGCTCTGGACTAGCGGGAGTGGATACGCAGTATTTT
>TRBJ1-5|-|TRBV6-1|-
CASSEEGHISNQPQHF
TGTGCCAGCAGTGAAGAAGGACACATTAGCAATCAGCCCCAGCATTTT
>TRBJ2-2|-|TRBV4-2|-
CASSQGLEGELFF
TGTGCCAGCAGCCAAGGGCTAGAAGGGGAGCTGTTTTTT
>TRBJ2-1|-|TRBV18|TRBD2
CASSPSTSGANNEQFF
TGTGCCAGCTCACCATCTACTAGCGGGGCCAACAATGAGCAGTTCTTC
>TRBJ2-1|-|TRBV2|TRBD2
CASSERTSVGNEQFF
TGTGCCAGCAGTGAAAGGACTAGTGTGGGCAATGAGCAGTTCTTC
>TRBJ2-1|-|TRBV13|TRBD2
CASSLASGGPQVYNEQFF
TGTGCCAGCAGCTTAGCTAGCGGGGGGCCTCAGGTCTACAATGAGCAGTTCTTC
>TRBJ2-1|once|TRBV18|TRBD1
CASSPGGQRMFF
TGTGCCAGCTCACCTGGGGGACAGAGGATGTTCTTC
>TRBJ1-2|-|TRBV28|TRBD1
CASSYRDSRGYTF
TGTGCCAGCAGCTACCGGGACAGCAGAGGCTACACCTTC
>TRBJ2-2|-|TRBV6-5|TRBD2
CASSTGLAGTGELFF
TGTGCCAGCAGTACCGGACTAGCGGGAACCGGGGAGCTGTTTTTT
>TRBJ1-5|-|TRBV12-3/TRBV12-4|TRBD1
CASRRTGGPRQHF
TGTGCCAGCAGAAGGACAGGGGGCCCAAGGCAGCATTTT